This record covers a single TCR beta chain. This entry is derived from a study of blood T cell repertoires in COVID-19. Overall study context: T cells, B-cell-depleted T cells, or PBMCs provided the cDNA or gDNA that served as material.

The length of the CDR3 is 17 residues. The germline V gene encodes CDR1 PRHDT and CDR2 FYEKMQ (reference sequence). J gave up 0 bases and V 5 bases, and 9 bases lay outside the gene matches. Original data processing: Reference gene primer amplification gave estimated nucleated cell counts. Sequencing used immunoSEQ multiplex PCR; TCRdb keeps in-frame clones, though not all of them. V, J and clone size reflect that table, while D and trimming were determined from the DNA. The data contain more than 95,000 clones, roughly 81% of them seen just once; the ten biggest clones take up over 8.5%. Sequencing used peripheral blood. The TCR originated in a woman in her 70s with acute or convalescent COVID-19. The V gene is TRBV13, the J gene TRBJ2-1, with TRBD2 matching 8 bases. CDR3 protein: CASSLRGSGASYNEQFF. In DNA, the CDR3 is TGTGCCAGCAGCCTCCGGGGTAGCGGGGCCTCCTACAATGAGCAGTTCTTC.